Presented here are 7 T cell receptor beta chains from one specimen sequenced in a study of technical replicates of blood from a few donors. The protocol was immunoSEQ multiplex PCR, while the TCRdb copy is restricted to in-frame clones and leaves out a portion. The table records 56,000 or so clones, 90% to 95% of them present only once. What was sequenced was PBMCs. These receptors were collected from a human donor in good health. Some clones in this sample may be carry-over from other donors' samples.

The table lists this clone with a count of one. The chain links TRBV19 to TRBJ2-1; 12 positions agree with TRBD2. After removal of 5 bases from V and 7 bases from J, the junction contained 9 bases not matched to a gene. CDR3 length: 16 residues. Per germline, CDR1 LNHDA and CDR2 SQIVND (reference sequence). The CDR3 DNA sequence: TGTGCCAGTAGTGGAGCTACTAGCGGGGGGCGAAATGAGCAGTTCTTC. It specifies CASSGATSGGRNEQFF.

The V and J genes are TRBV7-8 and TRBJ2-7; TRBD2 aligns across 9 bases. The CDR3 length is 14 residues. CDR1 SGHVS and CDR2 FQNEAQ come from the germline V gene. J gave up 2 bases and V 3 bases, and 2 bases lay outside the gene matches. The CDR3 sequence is CASSFSGGPYEQYF. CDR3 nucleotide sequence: TGTGCCAGCAGCTTTAGCGGGGGCCCCTACGAGCAGTACTTC.

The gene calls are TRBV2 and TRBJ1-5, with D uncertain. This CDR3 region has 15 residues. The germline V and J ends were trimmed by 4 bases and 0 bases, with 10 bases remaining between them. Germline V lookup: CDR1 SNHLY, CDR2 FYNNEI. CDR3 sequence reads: CASSGRGYSNQPQHF. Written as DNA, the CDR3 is TGTGCCAGCAGTGGAAGAGGGTATAGCAATCAGCCCCAGCATTTT.

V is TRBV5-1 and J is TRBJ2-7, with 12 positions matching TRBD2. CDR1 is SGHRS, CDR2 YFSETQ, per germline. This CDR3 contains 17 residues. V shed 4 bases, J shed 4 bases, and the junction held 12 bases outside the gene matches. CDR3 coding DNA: TGCGCCAGCAGCATTACTAGCGGGAGGTTACAAGTTTACGAGCAGTACTTC. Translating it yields CASSITSGRLQVYEQYF.

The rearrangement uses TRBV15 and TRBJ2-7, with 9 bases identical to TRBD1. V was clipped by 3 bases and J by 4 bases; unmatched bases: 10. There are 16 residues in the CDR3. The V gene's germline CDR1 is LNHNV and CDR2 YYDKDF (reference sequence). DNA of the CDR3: TGTGCCACCAGCAGCCTTGGACAGGGGAATGAGTACGAGCAGTACTTC. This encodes CATSSLGQGNEYEQYF.

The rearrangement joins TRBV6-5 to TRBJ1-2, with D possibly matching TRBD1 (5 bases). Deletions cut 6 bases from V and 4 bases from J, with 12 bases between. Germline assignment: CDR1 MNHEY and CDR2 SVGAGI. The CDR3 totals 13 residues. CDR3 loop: CASSYVGGYGYTF. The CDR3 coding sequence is TGTGCCAGCAGCTACGTGGGGGGCTATGGCTACACCTTC.

CDR3 nucleotides: TGCAGCGTTTCTTTAGCCAGGAACACCGGGGAGCTGTTTTTT. This codes for CSVSLARNTGELFF. The J gene is TRBJ2-2, the V gene TRBV29-1; no clear D. The V end was cut by 5 bases, the J end by 1 base, with 11 bases between. Germline V gene data show CDR1 as SQVTM and CDR2 as ANQGSEA. The CDR3 length is 14 residues.